This T cell receptor (beta chain) was sequenced during a study of Ad26.COV2.S vaccination and SARS-CoV-2 variants (dated by TCRdb to about 2021). General notes on the study: Donors in the vaccine arm were drawn from COV1001, a multicentre, randomized, double-blind, placebo-controlled phase I-IIa trial testing Ad26.COV2.S in healthy adults. Ad26.COV2.S was administered intramuscularly at a dose of 5x10^10 or 1x10^11 viral particles, either as one shot or as two shots given 56 days apart. TCRbeta repertoire sequencing was used to assess the specificity and breadth of SARS-CoV-2-reactive T cell receptors after Ad26.COV2.S vaccination. A total of some 30 samples were included in the TCR-sequenced set, comprising roughly 19 Ad26.COV2.S vaccine recipients, 5 placebo recipients and 8 SARS-CoV-2 convalescent individuals. Participants in the trial were split at random into five groups of five each, receiving low-dose or high-dose Ad26.COV2.S once or twice, or else placebo on both occasions. Throughout the experiments and outcome assessment, investigators stayed blinded to trial group allocation. Broader findings and caveats from the paper: The study lacked the statistical power to compare responses across vaccine doses or regimens. Vaccine and placebo recipients had similar non-spike TCR breadth, a finding consistent with the vaccine containing only spike. Substantial breadth of spike-specific CD8+ and CD4+ T cell responses was reported after vaccination. Spike-specific TCR breadth was higher in Ad26.COV2.S recipients than in placebo recipients (P = 0.0014). The authors noted that the TCR breadth and depth analyses may have underestimated total T cell responses.

This clone appeared once. What antigen it recognizes has not been identified. No qualities accompany the bases; no much larger clone lies one base away. CDR1 and CDR2 are drawn from the germline V gene (reference sequence): LNHDA, SQIVND. Trimming removed 5 bases from V and 7 bases from J; the gene matches leave 4 bases unexplained. The CDR3 numbers 14 residues from cysteine through phenylalanine. Just CDR3 DNA is preserved here, 42 bases in frame from base 1. TCRbeta CDR3 regions were sequenced with the immunoSEQ Assay. After extraction, genomic DNA underwent amplification by bias-controlled multiplex PCR, followed by high-throughput sequencing. The authors' analysis ran thus. Collapsing and filtering of sequences were performed to quantify the absolute abundance of each unique TCRbeta CDR3 region. T cell fraction was estimated by normalizing TCRbeta template counts to usable DNA, which was measured by amplifying reference genes present in all nucleated cells. Repertoire TCRs were annotated as SARS-CoV-2-specific when V gene, CDR3 amino acid sequence and J gene were exactly matched to a known reactive TCR set. The reference SARS-CoV-2 TCR set came from MIRA and was filtered for enrichment in COVID-19-positive ImmuneCODE repertoires, removing public or cross-reactive TCRs. Drawing on the MIRA antigens, annotated TCRs were analysed further at the level of specific ORF or position within ORF. Breadth was defined as annotated unique rearrangements over total unique productive rearrangements; depth was the summed frequency of those rearrangements. Two-sided Wilcoxon rank-sum tests were applied when comparing TCR breadth between groups. This is the immuneACCESS table as TCRdb keeps it, with only in-frame sequences that have V and J called. A part of the clones is gone; compared with another copy, unresolved V genes explain less than half, and the rest is unexplained. V and J calls and clone size are those listed in that table; D and trimming were worked out from the DNA. This sample lists over 350,000 clones; around nine tenths were detected once. The ten most abundant clones make up about 3.6% of the sample.

The sample's treatment or condition, from its label and the paper: about 20 received Ad26.COV2.S at low or high dose, single or two shots; about 5 received placebo; per-sample allocation not given. Repertoires of vaccine and placebo recipients were sequenced from samples collected on day 63 after the first injection. Between 29 July and 7 August 2020, Cohort 1b enrolled some 25 adults aged 18-55 years at one site in Boston, USA. Ad26.COV2.S was a replication-incompetent adenovirus type 26 vector that expressed a prefusion-stabilized SARS-CoV-2 spike protein derived from the original Wuhan strain. The clonotype comes from a person between 18 and 65 years old who received the Ad26.COV2.S COVID-19 vaccine or a placebo. Sequenced material: peripheral blood, taken in a trial of Ad26.COV2.S vaccine versus placebo. The chain employs TRBV19 and TRBJ2-1, with TRBD2 matching 11 junction bases. CDR3 sequence: CASSQASGGNEQFF. In nucleotide form, the sequence is TGTGCCAGTAGTCAGGCTAGCGGGGGGAATGAGCAGTTCTTC.